The clone carrying this TCR beta chain was found once. Its antigen remains unknown. This may stem from a read error, because a much larger clone lies one nucleotide away. The data are from a study of blood T cells in healthy people across ages. The CDR3 has 15 residues. The V and J ends lost 0 bases and 13 bases, in that order; junction bases with no gene match: 11. Germline V gene data show CDR1 as LGHNA and CDR2 as YNFKEQ. The authors ran a second PCR of about 6 to 11 cycles using a sample-barcoded 5' primer and a J-beta primer mix. TCRdb re-called the 5' RACE reads through MiXCR, storing one row per CDR3 protein. This sample has about 1,500,000 distinct CDR3 sequences; 28% occur once, and the top ten carry more than 6%. General study findings and limits: It was not possible, with unsorted PBMCs, to conclusively compare naive and antigen-experienced cells.

This sequence was found in a woman under 40 in good health. This chain uses TRBV4-2 with TRBJ2-4; 8 bases map to TRBD2. The sequenced material came from blood. As DNA, the CDR3 is TGTGCCAGCAGCCAAGATAAGCGGGGGACTCTGGAGCAGTACTTC. This encodes CASSQDKRGTLEQYF.